These 14 T cell receptor beta chains originate from one sample sequenced in a study of beta chain features in type 1 diabetes (dated by TCRdb to the late 2010s). The library was obtained by the immunoSEQ multiplex PCR assay. The entire amount of isolated RNA was reverse transcribed using the High Capacity cDNA Reverse Transcription Kit, so the sequenced TCRB transcripts were expressed ones. Not all clones reach the TCRdb copy of this immuneACCESS table, which keeps in-frame sequences only. Checked studies attribute under half of the gap to unresolved V genes and leave the rest unexplained. The sample table shows fewer than 900,000 clones, and about a sixth are seen once. The top ten constitute about 0.02% of the sample. Material for sequencing was naive CD4+ T cells from blood. The sample's cell subset or site, from its label and the paper: true naive CD4+ T cells. These TCRs come from a young woman in good health.

This clone was detected a few times. This rearrangement joins TRBV5-4 to TRBJ2-1, with 13 bases that match TRBD2. The CDR3 runs to 15 residues. Germline-derived CDR1 and CDR2 are SGHNT and YYREEE (reference sequence). Trimming took 2 bases from V and 9 from J; bases not matched to a gene: 5. As DNA, the CDR3 is TGTGCCAGCAGCTTTAGGACTAGCGGGAGCGGTGAGCAGTTCTTC. It yields the protein CASSFRTSGSGEQFF. Combining the CDR3 with reference TRBV5-4 and TRBJ2-1 gives the whole variable domain ETGVTQSPTHLIKTRGQQVTLRCSSQSGHNTVSWYQQALGQGPQFIFQYYREEENGRGNFPPRFSGLQFPNYSSELNVNALELDDSALYLCASSFRTSGSGEQFFGPGTRLTVL.

There are a few counts of this clone. The genes are TRBV5-4 and TRBJ1-3; D gene ambiguous. Trimming removed 0 bases from V and 0 bases from J, with 13 bases in between. Germline V gene data show CDR1 as SGHNT and CDR2 as YYREEE (reference sequence). There are 17 residues in the CDR3. The CDR3 bases are TGTGCCAGCAGCTTGGCCTATAACCTTACCTCTGGAAACACCATATATTTT. This sequence encodes CASSLAYNLTSGNTIYF.

This clone has a handful of counts. The chain couples TRBV9 to TRBJ2-1, with D unclear. The germline V gene encodes CDR1 SGDLS and CDR2 YYNGEE. The CDR3 totals 14 residues. V shed 0 bases and J shed 5 bases, with 9 bases lying between them. DNA of the CDR3: TGTGCCAGCAGCGTAGCTACCAACGACAATGAGCAGTTCTTC. Residues: CASSVATNDNEQFF.

The V and J genes are TRBV5-8 and TRBJ2-6; the D gene is possibly TRBD1 (6 bases). This CDR3 region has 15 residues. Germline V gene lookup returns CDR1 SGHTS and CDR2 YDEGEE. V shed 4 bases and J shed 4 bases, with 12 bases lying between them. The DNA of the CDR3 is TGTGCCAGCAGCCTATCCGGGACAGGGGCCAACGTCCTGACTTTC. Translated, it gives CASSLSGTGANVLTF.

This clone has a handful of counts. This chain uses TRBV5-1 with TRBJ1-1; TRBD1 is a possible D gene (5 bases). This CDR3 has 13 amino acids. V was shortened by 1 base and J by 7 bases, with 11 bases between the two germline ends. The germline V gene has CDR1 SGHRS and CDR2 YFSETQ. The CDR3 DNA reads TGCGCCAGCAGCTTGTGGCAGGGCGGTGAAGCTTTCTTT. Encoded protein: CASSLWQGGEAFF.

The V call is TRBV7-9, the J call TRBJ2-1; D not certain. The CDR3 covers 15 residues. Trimming shortened V by 0 bases and J by 3 bases, and 9 bases separated the two germline ends. Germline assignment: CDR1 SEHNR and CDR2 FQNEAQ (reference sequence). The CDR3 DNA reads TGTGCCAGCAGCTTAGCGCGTCTCCTCTACAATGAGCAGTTCTTC. This sequence encodes CASSLARLLYNEQFF.

This clone was detected a few times. The chain couples TRBV6-4 to TRBJ2-1; 8 bases match TRBD2. The germline V gene has CDR1 MRHNA and CDR2 SNTAGT. The CDR3 consists of 11 residues. Losses at the gene ends were 8 bases for V and 16 bases for J; bases not matched to a gene: 10. The DNA of the CDR3 is TGTGCCAGCGGACGCGGACTAGCCTATTTCTTC. It yields the protein CASGRGLAYFF.

The J gene is TRBJ2-1, the V gene TRBV7-8, with D perhaps matching TRBD2 (7 bases). The CDR3 loop spans 15 amino acids. Between the trimmed V and J ends, which lost 2 bases and 6 bases, there was a span of 14 bases. Germline V gives CDR1 SGHVS, CDR2 FQNEAQ. CDR3 sequence reads: CASSLRGGLLNEQFF. CDR3 in DNA: TGTGCCAGCAGCTTAAGGGGGGGCCTACTCAATGAGCAGTTCTTC.

This chain joins TRBV7-6 and TRBJ2-5; 9 bases agree with TRBD1. The CDR3 covers 17 residues. Losses at the gene ends were 5 bases for V and 6 bases for J; bases not matched to a gene: 16. Germline V CDR1 and CDR2: SGHVS, FNYEAQ. The CDR3 region has the DNA TGTGCCAGCAGCCCAGCGCCGGGACAGGGACCTGGGAAGACCCAGTACTTC. This sequence encodes CASSPAPGQGPGKTQYF. Supplemented by reference TRBV7-6 and TRBJ2-5, the full variable domain reads GAGVSQSPRYKVTKRGQDVALRCDPISGHVSLYWYRQALGQGPEFLTYFNYEAQQDKSGLPNDRFSAERPEGSISTLTIQRTEQRDSAMYRCASSPAPGQGPGKTQYFGPGTRLLVL.

A few counts support this clone. The chain carries TRBV7-2 and TRBJ2-1; 8 bases fit TRBD1. The CDR3 sequence is 15 residues long. V was pared by 1 base and J by 12 bases, with 11 bases of the junction left unmatched. Germline V gives CDR1 SGHTA, CDR2 FQGNSA. The CDR3 here is CASSLVTGAETVQFF. CDR3 in DNA: TGTGCCAGCAGCTTAGTGACAGGGGCCGAGACGGTGCAGTTCTTC.

The chain uses TRBV7-2 and TRBJ2-7; D is uncertain. In germline, CDR1 is SGHTA, CDR2 FQGNSA. CDR3 size: 14 residues. V shed 2 bases and J shed 0 bases, with 8 bases lying between them. CDR3 nucleotides: TGTGCCAGCAGCTTACTACTAAGCTCCTACGAGCAGTACTTC. It is translated as CASSLLLSSYEQYF.

This clone appeared a few times. The chain has TRBV29-1 and TRBJ2-1; TRBD2 matches at 7 bases. From germline, CDR1 is SQVTM and CDR2 ANQGSEA. The V and J ends lost 2 bases and 8 bases, in that order; junction bases with no gene match: 6. This CDR3 is 13 amino acids long. The DNA for the CDR3 is TGCAGCGTTGAATGGGAGGGAGTGTATGAGCAGTTCTTC. Translated, it gives CSVEWEGVYEQFF.

This clone was recorded a few times. This chain uses TRBV9 with TRBJ2-1; the D gene is possibly TRBD1 (6 bases). This CDR3 spans 15 amino acids. Germline V gene sequence: CDR1 SGDLS, CDR2 YYNGEE. The germline V and J ends were trimmed by 2 bases and 1 base, with 10 bases remaining between them. The CDR3 DNA sequence: TGTGCCAGCAGCGTCCTAGGGGGTTCCTACAATGAGCAGTTCTTC. Translation: CASSVLGGSYNEQFF.

This clone was counted many times. The chain is built from TRBV16 and TRBJ2-6, with TRBD1 identical over 7 bases. Losses at the gene ends were 4 bases for V and 3 bases for J; bases not matched to a gene: 3. The CDR3 runs 15 residues. Germline-derived CDR1 and CDR2 are KGHSY and FQNENV. The DNA for the CDR3 is TGTGCCAGCAGCCGACAGGGATTTGGGGCCAACGTCCTGACTTTC. Its translation is CASSRQGFGANVLTF.